The subject of this entry is one T cell receptor (beta chain). Per the authors' pipeline: Estimation of nucleated cell counts relied on the amplification of reference gene primers. Clones were read by immunoSEQ multiplex PCR, and TCRdb kept only the in-frame ones, dropping some. V and J calls and clone size are given by that table; D and trimming were obtained from the DNA. The data contain about 170,000 clones, roughly four fifths of them singletons. Germline loops: CDR1 LGHNA, CDR2 YNFKEQ. Trimming removed 4 bases from V and 8 bases from J, with 17 bases in between. The CDR3 contains 14 residues. This sample is drawn from a study of blood T cell repertoires in COVID-19. Study in general: Samples of COVID-19 (acute and convalescent) were obtained from the United States, Italy and Spain.

The receptor was isolated from a man between 65 and 79 years old with active or convalescent COVID-19. The gene calls are TRBV4-2 and TRBJ1-2; possible D gene TRBD1, 6 bases. Material: peripheral blood. The CDR3 is CASSPLGAGAGYTF. The CDR3 DNA is TGTGCCAGCAGCCCCTTAGGGGCAGGGGCCGGCTACACCTTC.